The sequence of this T cell receptor beta chain was determined in a study of spatial heterogeneity in lung cancer (dated by TCRdb to the late 2010s). Study-level background: Beta-chain transcripts were consistently detected in greater numbers than alpha-chain transcripts, which likely reflects a higher abundance of beta-chain transcripts. TCR transcript counts in tumor regions correlated strongly with a T cell transcriptional module score from matched bulk RNA-seq. In the raw uncorrected reads, each unique combination of TCR and UMI appeared on average more than ten times. The study quantitatively compared TCR alpha and beta repertoires across multiple tumor regions, matched nontumor lung and blood in non-small cell lung cancer. Nonsynonymous mutation counts, determined by whole-exome sequencing of tumor tissue, were related to features of the TCR repertoire. Both alpha and beta chains were TCR-sequenced in 200 to 250 tumor regions, under 80 matched nontumor lung samples and over 55 PBMC samples obtained at surgery. The full study reports these points: Additional single-cell paired TCR alpha and beta sequencing was considered necessary to confirm, at a functional level, the hypothesis that regional TCRs recognize regional mutations. Counts of ubiquitous and regional expanded TCRs were found to correlate with counts of ubiquitous and regional nonsynonymous mutations, respectively. Estimated TCR-seq coverage of tumor T cells was only 5.5% to 7% for alpha chains and roughly 13% for beta chains. The tumor nonsynonymous mutation count correlated with the number of expanded alpha and beta TCRs within the tumor.

The time point label here, explained by the study, means: sample taken at primary tumor resection. Donors were around 71 patients with early-stage, untreated non-small cell lung cancer from the lung TRACERx cohort. Whole RNA extracted from tumor and nontumor lung tissue, or from cryopreserved PBMC samples, was used for TCR sequencing without cell sorting. Only patients for whom sufficient RNA was available from at least two tumor regions were selected for TCR sequencing. Before selection, tumor and adjacent nontumor lung specimens were reviewed by a lung pathologist. For CDR1 and CDR2, the germline V gene (reference sequence) lists SEHNR and FQNEAQ. V was cut back by 1 base and J by 8 bases, leaving a gap of 8 bases between them. The CDR3 contains 13 residues, cysteine and phenylalanine counted. Just the 39-base CDR3 DNA is kept, in frame starting at base 1. Libraries were prepared through 5' RACE. TCRdb shows the sequencer as NextSeq 500. To allow correction of PCR and sequencing errors, the TCR library protocol tagged every TCR cDNA molecule with a unique molecular identifier. The authors' analysis ran thus. Decombinator tools were used for TCR identification, UMI-based error correction and CDR3 extraction. Expanded TCRs were defined as those above a frequency of 2 per 1,000, corresponding to the top 1% of the tumor frequency distribution. Expanded tumor TCRs were classed as regional if statistically deemed absent (corrected P<0.05) from at least one tumor region, otherwise ubiquitous. Rényi diversity was computed with the R vegan package after subsampling each repertoire 100 times to 5,000 TCRs. CDR3 similarity networks were built from amino acid triplet string-kernel similarity, with CDR3s being connected when pairwise similarity was above 0.82. TCRdb trimmed the raw reads at Q25, called clones with MiXCR and kept productive beta chains. Records with the same CDR3 protein are collapsed into one entry carrying the most frequent genes and DNA. TCRdb's processing, not the authors' own work, is the source of the V and J calls. This sample lists 2,500 or so distinct CDR3 sequences; 4.5% to 6% were detected once. The leading ten clones occupy 15% to 20% of the sample.

This clonotype was recorded at least ten times. Its antigen is not yet known. No much larger clone exists at a distance of one base, and base qualities are not known. The library was built for alpha chains, so this beta chain is an off-target read and its size means little. Recombination linked TRBV7-9 to TRBJ1-4, with no D gene named confidently. The input for sequencing was lung tumor tissue, taken at surgery. The clonotype comes from a male donor with early-stage non-small cell lung cancer. The sequenced DNA: TGTGCCAGCAGCTTAGGGGCCGGGGAAAAACTGTTTTTT. The encoded protein is CASSLGAGEKLFF.